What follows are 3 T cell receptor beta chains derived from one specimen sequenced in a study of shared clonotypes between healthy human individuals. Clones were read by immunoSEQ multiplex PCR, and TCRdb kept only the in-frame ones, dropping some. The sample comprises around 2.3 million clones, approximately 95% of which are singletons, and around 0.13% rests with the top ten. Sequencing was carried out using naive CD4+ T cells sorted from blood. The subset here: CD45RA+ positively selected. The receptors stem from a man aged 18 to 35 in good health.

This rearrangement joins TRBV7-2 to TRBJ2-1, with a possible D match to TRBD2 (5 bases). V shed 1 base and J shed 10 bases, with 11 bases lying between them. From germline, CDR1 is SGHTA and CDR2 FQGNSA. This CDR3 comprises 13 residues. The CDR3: CASSLELPGEQFF. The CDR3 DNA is TGTGCCAGCAGCTTAGAACTGCCGGGGGAGCAGTTCTTC.

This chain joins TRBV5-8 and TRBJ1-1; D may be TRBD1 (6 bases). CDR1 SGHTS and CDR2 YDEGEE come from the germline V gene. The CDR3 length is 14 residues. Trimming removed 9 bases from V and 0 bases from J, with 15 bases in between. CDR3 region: CATQGQLMNTEAFF. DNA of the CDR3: TGTGCCACACAGGGACAACTCATGAACACTGAAGCTTTCTTT.

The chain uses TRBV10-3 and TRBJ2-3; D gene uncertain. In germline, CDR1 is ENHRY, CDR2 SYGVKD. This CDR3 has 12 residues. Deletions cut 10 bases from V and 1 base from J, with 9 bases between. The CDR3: CATFGGTDTQYF. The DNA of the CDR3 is TGTGCCACCTTCGGCGGCACAGATACGCAGTATTTT.